The 8 T cell receptor beta chains reported below all come from one sample, sequenced in a study of T cells after yellow fever vaccination. One entry per CDR3 protein, called by TCRdb with MiXCR from the 5' RACE reads. The table has 450,000 to 550,000 distinct CDR3 sequences, approximately 21% seen once; the top ten hold roughly an eighth. The source was PBMCs, collected 15 days after the yellow fever booster vaccination. Receptors were obtained from a man aged 25-45 years who received the YFV17D yellow fever vaccine.

CDR3 protein: CASSLTGITMKQFF. CDR3 in DNA: TGTGCCAGCAGTTTGACGGGGATTACAATGAAGCAGTTCTTC. The rearrangement links TRBV28 to TRBJ2-1; D is possibly TRBD2 (5 bases). The V and J ends lost 3 bases and 11 bases respectively, with 17 bases between them. The length of the CDR3 is 14 residues. Germline V gene lookup returns CDR1 MDHEN and CDR2 SYDVKM.

This clonotype has only a few counts. V gene TRBV5-1 combines with J gene TRBJ2-3; 8 bases fit TRBD2. V lost 7 bases, J lost 2 bases, and 9 bases stayed unmatched. The CDR3 totals 15 residues. Germline values: CDR1 SGHRS, CDR2 YFSETQ. CDR3 sequence (DNA): TGCGCCAGCTCCCCCGGGACTAGAAACACAGATACGCAGTATTTT. Amino acid sequence: CASSPGTRNTDTQYF. Looking up the rest from reference TRBV5-1 and TRBJ2-3 gives the full variable domain: KAGVTQTPRYLIKTRGQQVTLSCSPISGHRSVSWYQQTPGQGLQFLFEYFSETQRNKGNFPGRFSGRQFSNSRSEMNVSTLELGDSALYLCASSPGTRNTDTQYFGPGTRLTVL.

This clonotype has more than one count but fewer than ten. The CDR3 protein is CATSRRVETQYF. CDR3 sequence (DNA): TGTGCCACCAGCAGAAGAGTAGAGACCCAGTACTTC. The V and J genes are TRBV15 and TRBJ2-5; D remains ambiguous. Trimming cost V 2 bases and J 4 bases, with 5 bases left between them. In germline, CDR1 is LNHNV, CDR2 YYDKDF (reference sequence). This CDR3 contains 12 residues.

This clonotype occurred once. The rearrangement links TRBV29-1 to TRBJ2-5, with TRBD1 matching over 10 bases. Per the germline V gene, CDR1 is SQVTM and CDR2 is ANQGSEA. Germline trimming cut 6 bases from V and 6 bases from J; bases unmatched to any gene: 4. This CDR3 is built from 12 residues. The CDR3 protein is CSVGTGEKTQYF. The CDR3 DNA follows: TGCAGCGTAGGGACAGGGGAGAAGACCCAGTACTTC.

The V and J genes are TRBV12-3 or TRBV12-4 and TRBJ2-2; 7 bases match TRBD2. This CDR3 contains 14 residues. J was trimmed by 7 bases and V by 4 bases; bases with no gene match: 6. The CDR3 sequence is CASSWAGRDGELFF. CDR3 DNA sequence: TGTGCCAGCAGTTGGGCAGGGAGGGACGGGGAGCTGTTTTTT.

The rearrangement uses TRBV20-1 and TRBJ1-5; 10 bases are shared with TRBD1. Germline CDR1 reads DFQATT; CDR2 reads SNEGSKA (reference sequence). This CDR3 region has 13 residues. Trimming cost V 6 bases and J 6 bases; bases outside gene matches: 5. The DNA for the CDR3 is TGCAGTGCCGACAGGGGGCGGCTTCAGCCCCAGCATTTT. It yields the protein CSADRGRLQPQHF.

The gene calls are TRBV4-3 and TRBJ2-1; D uncertain. From germline, CDR1 is LGHNA and CDR2 YSLEER. This CDR3 region has 15 residues. V was shortened by 0 bases and J by 10 bases, with 16 bases between the two germline ends. The CDR3 DNA reads as TGCGCCAGCAGCCAAGATCTCGGCTACCGCCGCGAGCAGTTCTTC. Its protein is CASSQDLGYRREQFF.

The chain is built from TRBV7-2 and TRBJ2-7, with D possibly being TRBD2 (6 bases). The CDR3 is 15 residues long. Germline CDR1 reads SGHTA; CDR2 reads FQGNSA. Trimming removed 5 bases at V and 2 bases at J, with 16 bases between. The CDR3 sequence: CASSAGLSFAYEQYF. Written as DNA, the CDR3 is TGTGCCAGCAGCGCGGGACTTTCTTTCGCCTACGAGCAGTACTTC.